This is a list of T cell receptor beta chains from one sample in a study of T cells in Graves' hyperthyroidism and ophthalmopathy. MiXCR, applied by TCRdb to the multiplex PCR reads, yields one record per CDR3 protein. The table records about 640,000 distinct CDR3 sequences, around 20% of them present only once. What was sequenced was blood. Receptors originate from a man aged 25-40 years with Graves' ophthalmopathy. Both conserved end residues are part of each CDR3. The D gene is left open where the match is weak. Part of the rows lack a size; the others show once, few, many or a class for expanded clones.

clone_size: many
j_call: TRBJ2-7
d_call: TRBD2
cdr3_length: 14
v_call: TRBV6-1
cdr3_aa: CASTKAGSVGEQYF
cdr3_nt: TGTGCCAGCACTAAAGCGGGAAGTGTTGGCGAGCAGTACTTC

clone_size: many
j_call: TRBJ1-5
d_call: -
cdr3_length: 13
v_call: TRBV20-1
cdr3_aa: CSARDPGVQPQHF
cdr3_nt: TGCAGTGCTAGAGATCCAGGGGTGCAGCCCCAGCATTTT

clone_size: many
j_call: TRBJ2-7
d_call: -
cdr3_length: 13
v_call: TRBV12-3/TRBV12-4
cdr3_aa: CASSLRTGGEQYF
cdr3_nt: TGTGCCAGCAGTTTAAGGACGGGTGGCGAGCAGTACTTC

clone_size: -
j_call: TRBJ2-1
d_call: -
cdr3_length: 14
v_call: TRBV6-5
cdr3_aa: CASSYGGASSQQFF
cdr3_nt: TGTGCCAGCAGTTACGGCGGGGCGTCCTCCCAGCAGTTCTTC

clone_size: few
j_call: TRBJ2-4
d_call: -
cdr3_length: 14
v_call: TRBV7-9
cdr3_aa: CASSLGGFGNIQYF
cdr3_nt: TGTGCCAGCAGCTTAGGGGGGTTTGGAAACATTCAGTACTTC

clone_size: few
j_call: TRBJ2-6
d_call: -
cdr3_length: 16
v_call: TRBV27
cdr3_aa: CASSLEFSSGANVLTF
cdr3_nt: TGTGCCAGCAGTTTAGAGTTTAGCTCTGGGGCCAACGTCCTGACTTTC

clone_size: many
j_call: TRBJ2-7
d_call: TRBD1
cdr3_length: 15
v_call: TRBV30
cdr3_aa: CAWSVPRTGLYEQYF
cdr3_nt: TGTGCCTGGAGTGTACCCCGGACAGGGCTCTACGAGCAGTACTTC

clone_size: -
j_call: TRBJ2-5
d_call: -
cdr3_length: 12
v_call: TRBV28
cdr3_aa: CASSLKKETQYF
cdr3_nt: TGTGCCAGCAGTTTAAAAAAAGAGACCCAGTACTTC

clone_size: many
j_call: TRBJ1-1
d_call: TRBD1
cdr3_length: 18
v_call: TRBV7-2
cdr3_aa: CASSLVFGRGRGNTEAFF
cdr3_nt: TGTGCCAGCAGCTTAGTCTTTGGCAGGGGGCGCGGAAACACTGAAGCTTTCTTT

clone_size: -
j_call: TRBJ2-3
d_call: TRBD2
cdr3_length: 17
v_call: TRBV20-1
cdr3_aa: CSAREYSERDGADTQYF
cdr3_nt: TGCAGTGCTAGAGAGTATAGCGAGCGGGATGGGGCAGATACGCAGTATTTT

clone_size: -
j_call: TRBJ2-1
d_call: TRBD2
cdr3_length: 17
v_call: TRBV14
cdr3_aa: CASSQALAGWSYNEQFF
cdr3_nt: TGTGCCAGCAGCCAAGCCCTAGCGGGATGGTCCTACAATGAGCAGTTCTTC

clone_size: many
j_call: TRBJ2-7
d_call: -
cdr3_length: 15
v_call: TRBV5-1
cdr3_aa: CASSLGLPHSYEQYF
cdr3_nt: TGCGCCAGCAGCTTGGGACTCCCACACTCCTACGAGCAGTACTTC

clone_size: many
j_call: TRBJ2-1
d_call: TRBD2
cdr3_length: 15
v_call: TRBV11-2
cdr3_aa: CASSHIAGGANEQFF
cdr3_nt: TGTGCCAGCAGTCATATAGCGGGAGGAGCCAATGAGCAGTTCTTC

clone_size: few
j_call: TRBJ1-1
d_call: -
cdr3_length: 16
v_call: TRBV28
cdr3_aa: CASSPGGGPMNTEAFF
cdr3_nt: TGTGCCAGCAGTCCCGGGGGGGGGCCCATGAACACTGAAGCTTTCTTT

clone_size: few
j_call: TRBJ2-1
d_call: -
cdr3_length: 13
v_call: TRBV6-6
cdr3_aa: CASSYSTKNEQFF
cdr3_nt: TGTGCCAGCAGTTACTCGACGAAGAATGAGCAGTTCTTC

clone_size: many
j_call: TRBJ2-7
d_call: -
cdr3_length: 15
v_call: TRBV11-2
cdr3_aa: CASSSPTGGPYEQYF
cdr3_nt: TGTGCCAGCAGCTCCCCGACAGGCGGACCCTACGAGCAGTACTTC

clone_size: many
j_call: TRBJ1-5
d_call: -
cdr3_length: 15
v_call: TRBV28
cdr3_aa: CASSPTETSNQPQHF
cdr3_nt: TGTGCCAGCAGTCCGACAGAGACTAGCAATCAGCCCCAGCATTTT

clone_size: few
j_call: TRBJ2-7
d_call: -
cdr3_length: 17
v_call: TRBV7-2
cdr3_aa: CASSPLKFQGSSYEQYF
cdr3_nt: TGTGCCAGCAGCCCCCTAAAATTTCAGGGGAGCTCCTACGAGCAGTACTTC

clone_size: many
j_call: TRBJ2-5
d_call: -
cdr3_length: 13
v_call: TRBV11-2
cdr3_aa: CASSLGDQETQYF
cdr3_nt: TGTGCCAGCAGTCTTGGGGACCAAGAGACCCAGTACTTC

clone_size: few
j_call: TRBJ1-6
d_call: TRBD1
cdr3_length: 14
v_call: TRBV27
cdr3_aa: CASSFRDRGSPLHF
cdr3_nt: TGTGCCAGCAGTTTTCGGGACAGGGGTTCACCCCTCCACTTT

clone_size: many
j_call: TRBJ2-1
d_call: TRBD1
cdr3_length: 15
v_call: TRBV5-1
cdr3_aa: CASSASGTGLTEQFF
cdr3_nt: TGCGCCAGCAGCGCCTCCGGGACAGGGCTGACGGAGCAGTTCTTC

clone_size: many
j_call: TRBJ2-3
d_call: -
cdr3_length: 17
v_call: TRBV12-3/TRBV12-4
cdr3_aa: CASSFGSWLKSTDTQYF
cdr3_nt: TGTGCCAGCAGTTTTGGTTCTTGGCTGAAAAGCACAGATACGCAGTATTTT

clone_size: -
j_call: TRBJ2-7
d_call: -
cdr3_length: 15
v_call: TRBV4-1
cdr3_aa: CASSQERSRSYEQYF
cdr3_nt: TGCGCCAGCAGCCAAGAGCGGAGTCGTTCCTACGAGCAGTACTTC

clone_size: -
j_call: TRBJ2-1
d_call: TRBD2
cdr3_length: 17
v_call: TRBV7-9
cdr3_aa: CASSLSRLAGGADEQFF
cdr3_nt: TGTGCCAGCAGTTTATCCAGACTAGCGGGAGGGGCGGATGAGCAGTTCTTC

clone_size: few
j_call: TRBJ2-7
d_call: -
cdr3_length: 13
v_call: TRBV24-1
cdr3_aa: CATSDTMGYEQYF
cdr3_nt: TGTGCCACCAGTGATACTATGGGCTACGAGCAGTACTTC

clone_size: many
j_call: TRBJ1-5
d_call: -
cdr3_length: 15
v_call: TRBV28
cdr3_aa: CASTPYREDNQPQHF
cdr3_nt: TGTGCCAGCACCCCCTACAGGGAGGACAATCAGCCCCAGCATTTT

clone_size: -
j_call: TRBJ2-1
d_call: -
cdr3_length: 13
v_call: TRBV30
cdr3_aa: CAWSVQPLGEQFF
cdr3_nt: TGTGCCTGGAGTGTACAACCCCTGGGTGAGCAGTTCTTC

clone_size: once
j_call: TRBJ2-7
d_call: -
cdr3_length: 11
v_call: TRBV29-1
cdr3_aa: CSVEGADEQYF
cdr3_nt: TGCAGCGTTGAAGGGGCGGATGAGCAGTACTTC

clone_size: few
j_call: TRBJ2-1
d_call: -
cdr3_length: 17
v_call: TRBV5-4
cdr3_aa: CASSPSYGAESYNEQFF
cdr3_nt: TGTGCCAGCAGCCCTTCCTATGGGGCGGAATCCTACAATGAGCAGTTCTTC

clone_size: -
j_call: TRBJ2-7
d_call: TRBD1
cdr3_length: 13
v_call: TRBV20-1
cdr3_aa: CSAEGQGGYEQYF
cdr3_nt: TGCAGTGCTGAGGGACAGGGAGGATACGAGCAGTACTTC

clone_size: -
j_call: TRBJ2-1
d_call: TRBD1
cdr3_length: 13
v_call: TRBV29-1
cdr3_aa: CSAEDRRNNEQFF
cdr3_nt: TGCAGCGCCGAGGACAGGCGCAACAATGAGCAGTTCTTC

clone_size: few
j_call: TRBJ2-5
d_call: -
cdr3_length: 16
v_call: TRBV9
cdr3_aa: CASSQGGQTYQETQYF
cdr3_nt: TGTGCCAGCAGCCAGGGGGGACAGACCTACCAAGAGACCCAGTACTTC

clone_size: -
j_call: TRBJ1-3
d_call: -
cdr3_length: 14
v_call: TRBV2
cdr3_aa: CASSDRNSGNTIYF
cdr3_nt: TGTGCCAGCAGTGACCGTAACTCTGGAAACACCATATATTTT

clone_size: many
j_call: TRBJ2-7
d_call: -
cdr3_length: 12
v_call: TRBV7-9
cdr3_aa: CASSPAGYEQYF
cdr3_nt: TGTGCCAGCAGTCCTGCGGGATACGAGCAGTACTTC

clone_size: few
j_call: TRBJ1-1
d_call: -
cdr3_length: 14
v_call: TRBV25-1
cdr3_aa: CASSEDQGYTEAFF
cdr3_nt: TGTGCCAGCAGTGAAGATCAGGGATACACTGAAGCTTTCTTT

clone_size: few
j_call: TRBJ2-7
d_call: -
cdr3_length: 16
v_call: TRBV7-2
cdr3_aa: CASSLAMGLAADEQYF
cdr3_nt: TGTGCCAGCAGCTTAGCGATGGGGTTAGCGGCCGACGAGCAGTACTTC